The 32 T cell receptor beta chains below all came from one sample that was sequenced in a study of T-cell memory formation after mild COVID-19. TCRdb independently ran MiXCR on the 5' RACE reads; one entry per CDR3 protein. The table lists some 350,000 distinct CDR3 sequences, around 13% of them singletons. Sequencing input: PBMCs or a T cell subset sorted from them (not recorded which). The receptors derive from a man aged 18 to 30 who had mild COVID-19 (a few samples of this study predate the infection). Cell type and time point are not known.

This clonotype was recorded at least ten times. The gene calls are TRBV11-2 and TRBJ2-3; 10 nucleotides align to TRBD1. The CDR3 runs to 15 residues. Trimming removed 7 bases from V and 4 bases from J; junction bases left unmatched: 8. In germline, CDR1 is SGHAT, CDR2 FQNNGV. The CDR3 sequence: CASTTGTGVSDTQYF. CDR3 nucleotide sequence: TGTGCCAGCACCACCGGGACAGGGGTTTCAGATACGCAGTATTTT.

Only a few counts were recorded for this clonotype. The chain carries TRBV5-6 and TRBJ2-1, with D hard to call. V was clipped by 4 bases and J by 11 bases, with 16 bases between them. Germline V CDR1 and CDR2: SGHDT, YYEEEE. CDR3 length: 13 residues. The CDR3 bases are TGTGCCAGCAGCCCCCAGCTCACGTACAAGCAGTTCTTC. Its translation is CASSPQLTYKQFF.

This clonotype came up a few times. This rearrangement joins TRBV6-5 to TRBJ2-1, with D possibly TRBD2 on 5 matching bases. CDR3 length equals 12 residues. The V and J ends lost 6 bases and 10 bases respectively, with 13 bases between them. Germline CDR1 reads MNHEY; CDR2 reads SVGAGI. The CDR3 spells CASSQRTGEQFF. CDR3 in DNA: TGTGCCAGCAGCCAACGGACTGGCGAGCAGTTCTTC.

This clonotype has at least ten counts. The chain has TRBV12-3 or TRBV12-4 and TRBJ2-5; D is uncertain. The CDR3 extends over 13 amino acids. Trimming left V 3 bases short and J 2 bases short, with 7 bases between. This chain's CDR3 is CASSFGPQETQYF. Written as DNA, the CDR3 is TGTGCCAGCAGTTTTGGGCCGCAAGAGACCCAGTACTTC.

This clonotype was recorded at least ten times. This chain connects TRBV7-8 to TRBJ2-7; tentatively, D is TRBD1 (6 bases). Between the trimmed V and J ends, which lost 1 base and 3 bases, there was a span of 10 bases. The CDR3 is 14 amino acids. CDR1 SGHVS and CDR2 FQNEAQ come from the germline V gene. CDR3 coding DNA: TGTGCCAGCAGCTTAGGAGGGACATTCTACGAGCAGTACTTC. Translating it yields CASSLGGTFYEQYF.

This clonotype showed up many times. This chain links TRBV5-6 with TRBJ2-1; possible D gene TRBD2, 5 bases. Germline CDR1 and CDR2: SGHDT and YYEEEE. The CDR3 length is 13 residues. The V end was cut by 4 bases, the J end by 4 bases, with 9 bases between. Written as DNA, the CDR3 is TGTGCCAGCAGCCCTCGGGGTTACAATGAGCAGTTCTTC. It encodes CASSPRGYNEQFF.

The chain couples TRBV11-2 to TRBJ1-1, with TRBD1 matching over 8 bases. The germline V gene has CDR1 SGHAT and CDR2 FQNNGV. CDR3 length: 16 residues. V lost 4 bases to trimming and J lost 4 bases; unmatched junction nucleotides: 11. The CDR3 loop is CASSSTGQGAITEAFF. In DNA form, the CDR3 reads TGTGCCAGCAGCTCAACTGGGCAGGGGGCAATCACTGAAGCTTTCTTT.

The rearrangement links TRBV11-1 to TRBJ2-2; D gene uncertain. CDR1 SGHAT and CDR2 FQDESV come from the germline V gene (reference sequence). This CDR3 is built from 15 residues. Deletions cut 2 bases from V and 0 bases from J, with 7 bases between. The CDR3 nucleotides are TGTGCCAGCAGCTTAAGACCGCCGAACACCGGGGAGCTGTTTTTT. It specifies CASSLRPPNTGELFF.

This clonotype was detected only a few times. The chain joins TRBV7-9 to TRBJ2-7; D possibly matches TRBD1 or TRBD2 (5 bases each). V was clipped by 0 bases and J by 3 bases, with 18 bases between them. CDR1 and CDR2 from the germline V gene are SEHNR and FQNEAQ (reference sequence). The CDR3 consists of 17 residues. CDR3 bases: TGTGCCAGCAGCTTAGCGAGAATACCGGGGCCCCGCTACGAGCAGTACTTC. Protein sequence: CASSLARIPGPRYEQYF.

This clonotype has ten or more counts. The chain joins TRBV6-6 to TRBJ2-6; a possible D gene is TRBD1 (6 bases). Trimming removed 6 bases from V and 2 bases from J, with 11 bases in between. The CDR3 has 15 residues. CDR1 is MNHNY and CDR2 is SVGAGI in the germline V gene (reference sequence). CDR3 loop: CASSDGGTGANVLTF. The CDR3, as DNA: TGTGCCAGCAGCGATGGGGGCACTGGGGCCAACGTCCTGACTTTC.

This clonotype was seen only a few times. The chain links TRBV9 to TRBJ2-2; tentatively, D is TRBD1 or TRBD2 (6 bases each). This CDR3 has 14 residues. V gave up 5 bases and J gave up 5 bases, with 13 bases separating them. From germline, CDR1 is SGDLS and CDR2 YYNGEE. The CDR3 region has the DNA TGTGCCAGCAGTTGGTCGGGGGCGACCGGGGAGCTGTTTTTT. This sequence encodes CASSWSGATGELFF.

The V and J genes are TRBV6-1 and TRBJ1-2, with a possible D match to TRBD1 (5 bases). The ends were cut back, 0 bases at V and 4 bases at J, with 12 bases in the middle. The V gene's germline CDR1 is MNHNS and CDR2 SASEGT. The CDR3 length is 15 residues. CDR3 amino acids: CASSEAVAGAYGYTF. The CDR3 nucleotides are TGTGCCAGCAGTGAAGCGGTTGCCGGGGCCTATGGCTACACCTTC.

The gene calls are TRBV7-6 and TRBJ2-5; either TRBD1 or TRBD2 may fit D (5 bases each). The CDR3 extends over 13 amino acids. Trimming removed 5 bases from V and 11 bases from J, with 18 bases in between. The V gene's germline CDR1 is SGHVS and CDR2 FNYEAQ. Here the CDR3 reads CASSGDLSPAQYF. The CDR3 DNA is TGTGCCAGCAGCGGGGACCTCTCACCGGCTCAGTACTTC.

Here the CDR3 reads CSAMIGDYDPYNEQFF. In DNA form, the CDR3 reads TGCAGCGCGATGATAGGGGACTATGACCCCTACAATGAGCAGTTCTTC. The V and J genes are TRBV29-1 and TRBJ2-1, with TRBD2 matching over 7 bases. Germline lookup yields CDR1 SQVTM and CDR2 ANQGSEA. The junction had 14 bases not matched to a gene; V was cut back by 7 bases and J by 2 bases. The CDR3 is 16 residues long.

The chain carries TRBV29-1 and TRBJ2-7; the match to TRBD2 covers 7 bases. The CDR3 spans 13 residues. V trimming: 4 bases; J trimming: 0 bases; junction bases outside the gene matches: 3. Germline assignment: CDR1 SQVTM and CDR2 ANQGSEA. For the CDR3, the DNA is TGCAGCGTTGTGGGGGGGAACTCCTACGAGCAGTACTTC. Translation: CSVVGGNSYEQYF.

This clonotype was seen only a few times. This sequence joins TRBV7-9 and TRBJ2-1; 8 bases are a match to TRBD2. CDR1 SEHNR and CDR2 FQNEAQ come from the germline V gene (reference sequence). This CDR3 has 14 amino acids. The V segment lost 10 bases and the J segment 0 bases; nucleotides outside the gene matches: 5. In nucleotides, the CDR3 is TGTGCCACGATAGCGGGGAACTCCTACAATGAGCAGTTCTTC. It encodes CATIAGNSYNEQFF.

The table lists this clonotype with a few counts. The genes are TRBV29-1 and TRBJ2-4; D remains unclear. The CDR3 is made up of 14 amino acids. Germline CDR1 reads SQVTM; CDR2 reads ANQGSEA. V lost 1 base and J 0 bases, leaving 7 bases between the germline ends. CDR3 residues: CSVEGGIAKNIQYF. CDR3 DNA sequence: TGCAGCGTTGAAGGGGGAATAGCCAAAAACATTCAGTACTTC.

This clonotype came up a few times. V usage is TRBV20-1 and J usage is TRBJ2-3; D possibly corresponds to TRBD2 (7 bases). Germline V gives CDR1 DFQATT, CDR2 SNEGSKA (reference sequence). CDR3 size: 14 residues. The CDR3 protein is CSVGGVHTTDTQYF. The CDR3 DNA reads as TGCAGCGTAGGGGGGGTCCACACGACAGATACGCAGTATTTT.

The genes are TRBV7-9 and TRBJ1-2, with 7 bases identical to TRBD1. The CDR3 is 14 residues long. The germline gives CDR1 SEHNR, CDR2 FQNEAQ (reference sequence). V shed 5 bases, J shed 0 bases, and the junction held 3 bases outside the gene matches. The CDR3 coding sequence is TGTGCCAGCAGCCCGACAGGGACTAACTATGGCTACACCTTC. It is translated as CASSPTGTNYGYTF. The complete variable domain, with remaining parts taken from reference TRBV7-9 and TRBJ1-2, reads DTGVSQNPRHKITKRGQNVTFRCDPISEHNRLYWYRQTLGQGPEFLTYFQNEAQLEKSRLLSDRFSAERPKGSFSTLEIQRTEQGDSAMYLCASSPTGTNYGYTFGSGTRLTVV.

This clonotype was seen a few times. The chain is built from TRBV5-1 and TRBJ2-3, with D unresolved. Germline V gene lookup returns CDR1 SGHRS and CDR2 YFSETQ. V lost 1 base and J 1 base, leaving 7 bases between the germline ends. This CDR3 has 14 residues. The CDR3 DNA reads TGCGCCAGCAGCTTGATAGAGGGCACAGATACGCAGTATTTT. It encodes CASSLIEGTDTQYF.

This clonotype appeared a few times. The chain couples TRBV6-5 to TRBJ1-6; tentatively, D is TRBD1 (5 bases). This CDR3 spans 14 amino acids. CDR1 is MNHEY and CDR2 is SVGAGI in the germline V gene. Trimming took off 6 bases at V and 10 bases at J, with 16 bases between the two ends. The CDR3: CASSTLGVGSPLHF. The CDR3 DNA sequence: TGTGCCAGCAGCACCTTAGGGGTGGGATCACCCCTCCACTTT.

This clonotype was counted between two and nine times. V is TRBV7-2 and J is TRBJ2-3; D gene uncertain. CDR1 SGHTA and CDR2 FQGNSA come from the germline V gene. Trimming stripped 6 bases from V and 6 bases from J, with 16 bases between. The CDR3 loop spans 14 amino acids. The CDR3 DNA follows: TGTGCCAGCAGTCAAGGCGGAACTCGCGATACGCAGTATTTT. This gives the protein CASSQGGTRDTQYF.

This clonotype was picked up a small number of times. The chain is built from TRBV5-1 and TRBJ2-2; TRBD2 matches at 8 bases. The CDR3 totals 14 residues. Germline CDR1 and CDR2: SGHRS and YFSETQ. V dropped 2 bases and J dropped 4; count of bases not matched to a gene: 1. The CDR3 nucleotides read TGCGCCAGCAGCTTTGGACTAGCCACCGGGGAGCTGTTTTTT. Translation gives CASSFGLATGELFF.

This clonotype was detected ten times or more. The chain is built from TRBV10-3 and TRBJ2-5; 12 positions agree with TRBD2. Germline V CDR1 and CDR2: ENHRY, SYGVKD. CDR3 length: 14 amino acids. J was trimmed by 5 bases and V by 6 bases; bases with no gene match: 4. In DNA form, the CDR3 reads TGTGCCATCAGGGCCGGACTAGCGGGGGAGACCCAGTACTTC. It encodes CAIRAGLAGETQYF.

J is TRBJ1-6 and V is TRBV5-1; the match to TRBD1 covers 8 bases. The CDR3 has 15 amino acids. J gave up 14 bases and V 3 bases, and 13 bases lay outside the gene matches. Germline CDR1 SGHRS, CDR2 YFSETQ. DNA of the CDR3: TGCGCCAGCAGCTCGGGGACAGGCCCTAGGGAGGCCCTCCACTTT. It is translated as CASSSGTGPREALHF.

This clonotype was found a few times. The chain carries TRBV7-3 and TRBJ1-6; 7 nucleotides line up with TRBD1. This CDR3 is built from 15 residues. Losses at the gene ends were 4 bases for V and 7 bases for J; bases not matched to a gene: 7. Germline CDR1 and CDR2: SGHTA and FQGTGA. CDR3 residues: CASSSPGQSNSPLHF. CDR3 DNA sequence: TGTGCCAGCAGCTCACCGGGACAGTCAAATTCACCCCTCCACTTT.

This clonotype has only a few counts. The chain links TRBV18 to TRBJ2-2; D not resolved. Trimming removed 2 bases at V and 6 bases at J, with 7 bases between. Germline V lookup: CDR1 KGHSH, CDR2 LQKENI. The CDR3 consists of 13 residues. CDR3 bases: TGTGCCAGCTCACCAAGAACCCCCGGGGAGCTGTTTTTT. It yields the protein CASSPRTPGELFF.

The chain joins TRBV12-3 or TRBV12-4 to TRBJ1-2; perhaps TRBD1 as D (5 bases). This CDR3 has 13 residues. Trimming shortened V by 6 bases and J by 8 bases, and 16 bases separated the two germline ends. This chain's CDR3 is CASSRGLRSGYTF. CDR3 in DNA: TGTGCCAGCAGCCGGGGCCTGAGGAGCGGCTACACCTTC.

V is TRBV5-4 and J is TRBJ2-5, with D uncertain. The CDR3 extends over 14 amino acids. Germline V gives CDR1 SGHNT, CDR2 YYREEE (reference sequence). V was pared by 4 bases and J by 0 bases, with 10 bases between. Written as DNA, the CDR3 is TGTGCCAGCAGCAGACCATCGTACCAAGAGACCCAGTACTTC. It codes for CASSRPSYQETQYF. The full variable domain, rest sourced from reference TRBV5-4 and TRBJ2-5, is ETGVTQSPTHLIKTRGQQVTLRCSSQSGHNTVSWYQQALGQGPQFIFQYYREEENGRGNFPPRFSGLQFPNYSSELNVNALELDDSALYLCASSRPSYQETQYFGPGTRLLVL.

This clonotype has a count of ten or more. The CDR3 bases are TGCGCCAGCAGCTTGGGACAGGGGAACTATGGCTACACCTTC. This codes for CASSLGQGNYGYTF. This chain uses TRBV5-1 with TRBJ1-2; 8 bases map to TRBD1. Germline loops: CDR1 SGHRS, CDR2 YFSETQ. The CDR3 has 14 residues. Unmatched junction bases numbered 0, after V lost 0 bases and J lost 2 bases.

In this sample, this clonotype turned up many times. The V and J genes are TRBV6-2 or TRBV6-3 and TRBJ2-7, with D possibly matching TRBD2 (5 bases). The germline CDR1 and CDR2 sequences are MNHEY and SVGEGT. V was clipped by 4 bases and J by 4 bases, with 8 bases between them. The CDR3 is 12 residues long. The CDR3 here is CASSWTGYEQYV. DNA of the CDR3: TGTGCCAGCAGTTGGACGGGGTACGAGCAGTACGTC.

This clonotype was found a few times. This chain uses TRBV5-1 with TRBJ2-1; D is perhaps TRBD2 (6 bases). V dropped 3 bases and J dropped 5 bases, with 9 bases sitting between them. The CDR3 is 13 amino acids. The germline gives CDR1 SGHRS, CDR2 YFSETQ. CDR3 in amino acids: CASSSEGNNEQFF. The CDR3 nucleotides are TGCGCCAGCAGCTCGGAGGGGAACAATGAGCAGTTCTTC. Combining the CDR3 with reference TRBV5-1 and TRBJ2-1 gives the whole variable domain KAGVTQTPRYLIKTRGQQVTLSCSPISGHRSVSWYQQTPGQGLQFLFEYFSETQRNKGNFPGRFSGRQFSNSRSEMNVSTLELGDSALYLCASSSEGNNEQFFGPGTRLTVL.